A selection of T cell receptor beta chains follows, all from one sample in a study of shared clonotypes between healthy human individuals. The data were produced by immunoSEQ multiplex PCR, yet TCRdb's version contains in-frame clones alone and is incomplete. The sample has about 2,500,000 clones, approximately 90% seen once. Input material: naive CD4+ T cells sorted from blood. These receptors were taken from a man younger than 35 in good health. Both conserved end residues are part of each CDR3. The order of the fields is clone size, D gene, V gene, J gene, CDR3 protein, CDR3 DNA. The D gene is left open where the match is weak. Not every row has a clone size; where given, it reads once, few, many or a size class.

-,-,TRBV2,TRBJ2-7,CASSEAGYEQYF,TGTGCCAGCAGTGAGGCGGGTTACGAGCAGTACTTC
-,-,TRBV5-8,TRBJ1-2,CASTFIRGVYGYTF,TGTGCCAGCACCTTCATCAGGGGAGTCTATGGCTACACCTTC
-,TRBD2,TRBV5-1,TRBJ2-3,CASSPGRGADTQYF,TGCGCCAGCAGCCCCGGCCGGGGGGCAGATACGCAGTATTTT
-,TRBD1,TRBV5-6,TRBJ2-7,CASSFAGTAPLGQYF,TGTGCCAGCAGCTTCGCCGGGACAGCACCCTTGGGGCAGTACTTC
-,TRBD1,TRBV6-6,TRBJ2-7,CASSPDRASYYEQYF,TGTGCCAGCAGCCCCGACAGGGCTTCCTACTACGAGCAGTACTTC
-,TRBD2,TRBV7-9,TRBJ2-5,CASSPGLARETQYF,TGTGCCAGCAGCCCGGGACTAGCGAGGGAGACCCAGTACTTC
-,TRBD1,TRBV5-6,TRBJ2-7,CASSSLQGTTYEQYF,TGTGCCAGCAGTTCCCTACAGGGGACCACCTACGAGCAGTACTTC
-,-,TRBV6-1,TRBJ2-7,CASSETPSTYEQYF,TGTGCCAGCAGTGAAACCCCTTCGACCTACGAGCAGTACTTC
once,-,TRBV6-1,TRBJ2-1,CASRQSSYNEQFF,TGTGCCAGTAGACAGAGCTCCTACAATGAGCAGTTCTTC
-,TRBD1,TRBV5-4,TRBJ1-6,CASSLASGGESPLHF,TGTGCCAGCAGCTTAGCGTCAGGGGGGGAATCACCCCTCCACTTT
-,TRBD1,TRBV5-1,TRBJ2-5,CASQQGWQETQYF,TGCGCCAGTCAACAGGGGTGGCAGGAGACCCAGTACTTC
-,-,TRBV28,TRBJ1-2,CASSLREVYGYTF,TGTGCCAGCAGTTTAAGGGAAGTCTATGGCTACACCTTC
-,-,TRBV5-1,TRBJ2-7,CASGRGGVLEQYF,TGCGCCAGCGGCAGGGGCGGGGTGCTCGAGCAGTACTTC
few,-,TRBV7-6,TRBJ1-4,CASSKGRTNEKLFF,TGTGCCAGCAGTAAAGGTCGAACTAATGAAAAACTGTTTTTT
-,-,TRBV11-1,TRBJ1-2,CASSLDGVEDYGYTF,TGTGCCAGCAGCTTAGATGGAGTCGAGGACTATGGCTACACCTTC
-,-,TRBV2,TRBJ1-6,CASSLNTATTAYNSPLHF,TGTGCCAGCAGCTTGAATACAGCCACGACTGCGTATAATTCACCCCTCCACTTT
-,-,TRBV7-9,TRBJ2-3,CAASDTAGLTDTQYF,TGTGCGGCATCGGACACTGCGGGGCTCACAGATACGCAGTATTTT
-,-,TRBV5-1,TRBJ1-4,CASSLAIGAATNEKLFF,TGCGCCAGCAGCTTGGCCATTGGGGCCGCAACTAATGAAAAACTGTTTTTT
-,TRBD2,TRBV29-1,TRBJ2-5,CSLRGSGTGTQYF,TGCAGCCTCCGGGGTAGCGGGACCGGGACCCAGTACTTC
-,-,TRBV21-1,TRBJ1-2,CASNLMGSIRNGYTF,TGTGCCAGCAATTTAATGGGAAGTATCCGGAATGGCTACACCTTC
-,TRBD1,TRBV5-1,TRBJ2-1,CARWTGNSSYNEQFF,TGCGCCAGGTGGACAGGGAATAGCTCCTACAATGAGCAGTTCTTC
-,-,TRBV7-9,TRBJ2-6,CASSLAVYTGANVLTF,TGTGCCAGCAGCTTAGCGGTCTACACTGGGGCCAACGTCCTGACTTTC
-,-,TRBV21-1,TRBJ2-7,CASSNPQGAHEQYF,TGTGCCAGCAGCAACCCCCAGGGGGCACACGAGCAGTACTTC
-,TRBD1,TRBV7-6,TRBJ2-7,CASSLLPGGYEQYF,TGTGCCAGCAGCTTATTGCCAGGGGGCTACGAGCAGTACTTC
-,-,TRBV5-1,TRBJ1-2,CASNLGMVDYGYTF,TGCGCCAGCAATCTGGGTATGGTCGACTATGGCTACACCTTC
few,-,TRBV7-9,TRBJ1-1,CASSSRVGANTEAFF,TGTGCCAGCAGCTCCCGCGTGGGGGCTAACACTGAAGCTTTCTTT
-,-,TRBV9,TRBJ1-2,CASSARTDGYTF,TGTGCCAGCAGCGCCAGGACAGATGGCTACACCTTC
-,TRBD2,TRBV7-2,TRBJ2-1,CASSFSGTNSYNEQFF,TGTGCCAGCAGCTTCTCCGGGACTAACTCCTACAATGAGCAGTTCTTC
-,-,TRBV10-1,TRBJ2-2,CASSTGFQTGELFF,TGCGCCAGCAGTACAGGGTTTCAAACCGGGGAGCTGTTTTTT
-,-,TRBV19,TRBJ2-6,CASSSSPGANVLTF,TGTGCCAGTAGTTCCTCGCCTGGGGCCAACGTCCTGACTTTC
-,-,TRBV5-4,TRBJ2-7,CASSPRTAGSYYEQYF,TGTGCCAGCAGCCCAAGGACGGCGGGGAGTTACTACGAGCAGTACTTC
-,TRBD1,TRBV5-1,TRBJ1-5,CASSSTGGNQPQHF,TGCGCCAGCAGCTCAACAGGGGGAAATCAGCCCCAGCATTTT
-,-,TRBV27,TRBJ2-3,CASSLNSPGADTQYF,TGTGCCAGCAGTTTAAACTCCCCGGGAGCCGATACGCAGTATTTT
once,-,TRBV11-3,TRBJ2-1,CASSLGASSYNEQFF,TGTGCCAGCAGCTTAGGCGCTAGCTCCTACAATGAGCAGTTCTTC
few,-,TRBV9,TRBJ2-7,CASSVGQSSYEQYF,TGTGCCAGCAGCGTCGGACAGAGCTCCTACGAGCAGTACTTC
-,-,TRBV6-5,TRBJ2-1,CASSSRDNEQFF,TGTGCCAGCAGTTCTAGAGACAATGAGCAGTTCTTC
-,-,TRBV25-1,TRBJ1-5,CASSESEAQPQHF,TGTGCCAGCAGTGAATCGGAGGCCCAGCCCCAGCATTTT
-,-,TRBV5-1,TRBJ1-1,CASSGQTGREAEAFF,TGCGCCAGCAGCGGGCAGACAGGAAGGGAAGCTGAAGCTTTCTTT
-,-,TRBV7-9,TRBJ2-2,CASSLGGQRAVTGELFF,TGTGCCAGCAGCCTAGGGGGTCAGCGGGCGGTCACCGGGGAGCTGTTTTTT
-,-,TRBV7-3,TRBJ2-1,CASSIGGSTYNEQFF,TGTGCCAGCAGCATTGGGGGCTCGACTTACAATGAGCAGTTCTTC
-,-,TRBV5-1,TRBJ2-2,CASSPEHPNTGELFF,TGCGCCAGCAGCCCGGAGCACCCAAACACCGGGGAGCTGTTTTTT
-,-,TRBV2,TRBJ2-5,CASSFQGSQETQYF,TGTGCCAGCAGTTTTCAGGGATCCCAAGAGACCCAGTACTTC